The present T cell receptor beta chain was sequenced within a study of T-cell reconstitution after alpha-beta-depleted transplantation in children. Between the trimmed V and J ends, which lost 4 bases and 4 bases, there was a span of 16 bases. This CDR3 has 15 residues. The germline V gene has CDR1 LNHNV and CDR2 YYDKDF (reference sequence). Preparing the TCRbeta library involved the use of unique molecular identifiers. TCRdb ran MiXCR on the PCR reads and lists one entry per CDR3 protein. The profile covers 150,000 to 250,000 distinct CDR3 sequences, with 6.3% appearing a single time and around 4.1% taken by the ten largest. This clonotype was counted ten times or more.

The chain joins TRBV15 to TRBJ2-5, with D tentatively TRBD2 (6 bases). The starting material was PBMCs, obtained before TCRalphabeta/CD19-depleted stem cell transplant. This TCR came from a girl under three years old with combined immunodeficiency, due to receive a stem cell transplant. CDR3 residues: CATSTRLGLAETQYF. Written as DNA, the CDR3 is TGTGCCACCAGCACAAGACTAGGACTGGCAGAGACCCAGTACTTC.